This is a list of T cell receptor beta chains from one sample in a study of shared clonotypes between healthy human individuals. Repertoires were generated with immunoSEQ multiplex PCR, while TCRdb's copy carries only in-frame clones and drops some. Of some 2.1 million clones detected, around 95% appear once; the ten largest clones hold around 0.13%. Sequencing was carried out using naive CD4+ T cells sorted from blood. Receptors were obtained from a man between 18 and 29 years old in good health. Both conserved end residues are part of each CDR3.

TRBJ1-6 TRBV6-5 CASRTDRARNSPLHF
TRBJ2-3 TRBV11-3 CASSLLRVVTDTQYF
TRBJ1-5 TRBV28 CATTRSNQPQHF
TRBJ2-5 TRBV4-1 CASSQDEWSGAYQETQYF
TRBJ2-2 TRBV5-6 CASSLSVRAGELFF
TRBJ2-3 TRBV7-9 CASSPRTGRPDTQYF
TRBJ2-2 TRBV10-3 CAISASGTVNTGELFF
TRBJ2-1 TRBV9 CASSPTGTGYNEQFF
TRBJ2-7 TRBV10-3 CAISESSGSSYEQYF
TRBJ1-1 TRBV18 CASSPPVGSNRNTEAFF
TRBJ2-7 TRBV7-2 CASSLERSYEQYF
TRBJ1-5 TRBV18 CASSLAGDRGQPQHF
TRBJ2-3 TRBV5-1 CASSPGLPDTDTQYF
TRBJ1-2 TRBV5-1 CASSPGTGGFYGYTF
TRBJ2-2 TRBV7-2 CASSSSGRDTGELFF
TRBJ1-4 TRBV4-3 CASSQDFRVGEKLFF
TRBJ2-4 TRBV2 CASETGVKRNIQYF
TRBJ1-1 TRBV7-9 CASIQGGGAPEAFF
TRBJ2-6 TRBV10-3 CAINAGQGAGANVLTF
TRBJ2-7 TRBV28 CASSSPFGRFSYEQYF
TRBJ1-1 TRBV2 CARRPTVNTEAFF
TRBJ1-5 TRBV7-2 CASSSSAGYSNQPQHF
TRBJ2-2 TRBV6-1 CASSRTNANTGELFF
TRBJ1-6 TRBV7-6 CASSLVAVDSPLHF
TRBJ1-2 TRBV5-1 CASSLQGGLGYTF
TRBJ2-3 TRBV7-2 CASSLDIRGTDTQYF
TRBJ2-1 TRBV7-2 CASTPGQSYNEQFF
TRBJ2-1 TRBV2 CASGPVYNEQFF
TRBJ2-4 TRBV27 CASSTSLLAKNIQYF
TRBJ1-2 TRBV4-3 CASSQADRQALYGYTF
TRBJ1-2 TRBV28 CASRAPGTGNYGYTF
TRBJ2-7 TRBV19 CASKGTGYYEQYF
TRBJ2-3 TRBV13 CASSLGQGGDTQYF
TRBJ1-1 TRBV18 CASSGGPPEAFF
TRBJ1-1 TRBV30 CAWTFRDTEAFF
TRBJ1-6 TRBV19 CASSPEDRANSPLHF
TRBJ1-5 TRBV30 CAWGKGGNQPQHF
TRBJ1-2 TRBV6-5 CASSYNRGIRGGYTF
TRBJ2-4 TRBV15 CATSIDRSHNIQYF
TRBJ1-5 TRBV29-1 CSVATGPSQPQHF
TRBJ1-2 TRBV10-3 CAIPHGTGDNYGYTF
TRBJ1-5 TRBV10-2 CASRSGQGYNQPQHF
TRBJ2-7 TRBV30 CAWSVIKEQYF
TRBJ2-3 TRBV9 CAGGTGLQGTQYF
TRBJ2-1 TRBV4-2 CASSHPKGGRDNEQFF
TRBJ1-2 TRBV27 CASSTGTVYGYTF
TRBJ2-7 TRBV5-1 CASRYPGGSYEQYF
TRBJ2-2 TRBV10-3 CAISVPDRVGELFF
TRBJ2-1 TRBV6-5 CASSLGMSSYNEQFF
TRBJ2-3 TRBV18 CASSPPLTGFADTQYF
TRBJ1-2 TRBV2 CASTPARGPNYGYTF
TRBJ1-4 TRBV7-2 CASTDKDLPTNEKLFF
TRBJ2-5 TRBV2 CASSGDAGQETQYF
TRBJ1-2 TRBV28 CASSSGQGGGYTF
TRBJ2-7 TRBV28 CASSLGQGWYEQYF
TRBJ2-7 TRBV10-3 CATAGQGYEQYF
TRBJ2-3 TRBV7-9 CASSGGVDTQYF
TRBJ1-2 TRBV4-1 CASSQGRDRGHYGYTF
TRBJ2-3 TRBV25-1 CASRTSTDTQYF
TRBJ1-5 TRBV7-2 CASSSDYSNQPQHF